The source of this T cell receptor beta chain is a study of chemoradiotherapy in HPV16-positive cancers. This clone showed up just a few times. Only in-frame clones appear in the TCRdb table, and some are missing; sequencing was by immunoSEQ multiplex PCR. The profile shows some 1,500 clones, 80% to 90% of them singletons. Germline V gene data show CDR1 as KGHSH and CDR2 as LQKENI. This CDR3 contains 16 residues. V was pared by 3 bases and J by 4 bases, with 8 bases of the junction left unmatched. Samples were taken several times over chemoradiotherapy. This specimen consisted of tumor tissue, obtained from a patient who underwent chemoradiotherapy. The clonotype originates from a human donor with HPV-associated anogenital cancer. This chain links TRBV18 with TRBJ2-7; 11 bases match TRBD1. The CDR3 loop is CASSPPPGTGGYEQYF. The CDR3 nucleotides read TGTGCCAGCTCACCTCCACCCGGGACAGGGGGTTACGAGCAGTACTTC.